These 26 T cell receptor beta chains came from one sample sequenced in a study of T cell repertoires in cytomegalovirus infection. No antigen has been assigned to these receptors. TCRdb ran MiXCR on the reads and lists one entry per CDR3 protein. The sample includes roughly 340,000 distinct CDR3 sequences, about 28% of them seen just once. The material sequenced was cultured PBMCs, taken from culture after CMV antigen stimulation. These receptors came from a human donor in good health (CMV status not recorded). Some clones in this sample may be carry-over from other donors' samples.

This clonotype was counted only a few times. The chain joins TRBV28 to TRBJ1-5, with D possibly being TRBD1 (5 bases). In germline, CDR1 is MDHEN, CDR2 SYDVKM. Trimming pared 3 bases from V and 1 base from J, leaving 19 bases between. The CDR3 covers 18 residues. The CDR3 DNA sequence: TGTGCCAGCAGTTTCTCCCCCAGGGTTGTTGGAAGCAATCAGCCCCAGCATTTT. It yields the protein CASSFSPRVVGSNQPQHF.

This clonotype was counted a few times. This chain joins TRBV6-6 and TRBJ2-7; tentatively, D is TRBD1 (6 bases). The V gene's germline CDR1 is MNHNY and CDR2 SVGAGI (reference sequence). This CDR3 is built from 14 residues. The V and J ends lost 0 bases and 3 bases respectively, with 9 bases between them. The CDR3 loop is CASSYSHRVYEQYF. The DNA for the CDR3 is TGTGCCAGCAGTTACTCGCACAGGGTCTACGAGCAGTACTTC.

This clonotype turned up a few times. V gene TRBV6-1 combines with J gene TRBJ1-6; maybe TRBD1 (5 bases). CDR3 size: 19 residues. From germline, CDR1 is MNHNS and CDR2 SASEGT. Trimming cost V 7 bases and J 0 bases, with 22 bases left between them. CDR3 coding DNA: TGTGCCAGCAACGGTGACAGATTTGAGTGGAGCTCCTATAATTCACCCCTCCACTTT. Translation: CASNGDRFEWSSYNSPLHF.

This clonotype has a handful of counts. This rearrangement joins TRBV4-2 to TRBJ1-5; a weak D match, TRBD1 (5 bases). CDR3 length equals 14 residues. Deletions cut 1 base from V and 4 bases from J, with 8 bases between. Germline CDR1 and CDR2: LGHNA and YNFKEQ. The CDR3 loop is CASSQGGRNQPQHF. CDR3 nucleotides: TGTGCCAGCAGCCAAGGGGGGAGGAATCAGCCCCAGCATTTT.

The table lists this clonotype with a few counts. The chain is built from TRBV10-2 and TRBJ1-5, with D possibly matching TRBD1 (5 bases). CDR1 WSHSY and CDR2 SAAADI come from the germline V gene. The CDR3 is made up of 15 amino acids. V lost 2 bases, J lost 7 bases, and 15 bases lay in between. The CDR3 loop is CASSEGRAVGQPQHF. The CDR3 nucleotides read TGCGCCAGCAGTGAGGGCAGGGCGGTCGGACAGCCCCAGCATTTT.

The genes are TRBV10-3 and TRBJ1-2, with D perhaps matching TRBD1 (5 bases). The germline gives CDR1 ENHRY, CDR2 SYGVKD. The V and J ends lost 4 bases and 4 bases respectively, with 16 bases between them. This CDR3 spans 15 amino acids. CDR3 sequence: CAISANWDGLYGYTF. In DNA form, the CDR3 reads TGTGCCATCAGTGCGAACTGGGACGGCCTCTATGGCTACACCTTC.

The chain has TRBV2 and TRBJ2-1, with a possible D match to TRBD2 (6 bases). V was cut by 6 bases and J by 0 bases, with 18 bases left in between. CDR1 is SNHLY and CDR2 is FYNNEI in the germline V gene. The CDR3 has 17 amino acids. CDR3 amino acids: CASRETLARSSYNEQFF. The CDR3 DNA sequence: TGTGCCAGCAGGGAAACCCTAGCGAGAAGCTCCTACAATGAGCAGTTCTTC.

In DNA form, the CDR3 reads TGTGCCAGCAGCGTAGGGACTAGCGGAACCACAGATACGCAGTATTTT. Its translation is CASSVGTSGTTDTQYF. This chain joins TRBV9 and TRBJ2-3, with 10 bases identical to TRBD2. V lost 0 bases to trimming and J lost 2 bases; unmatched junction nucleotides: 3. Germline assignment: CDR1 SGDLS and CDR2 YYNGEE. This CDR3 comprises 16 residues.

This clonotype has a handful of counts. The chain employs TRBV6-2 or TRBV6-3 and TRBJ1-2; D is unclear. V was clipped by 0 bases and J by 10 bases, with 12 bases between them. Germline assignment: CDR1 MNHEY and CDR2 SVGEGT. CDR3 length equals 13 residues. CDR3 protein: CASSYSGIPVYTF. The CDR3 DNA reads TGTGCCAGCAGTTACTCGGGAATACCGGTCTACACCTTC.

The chain joins TRBV28 to TRBJ2-1; D unresolved. Trimming pared 5 bases from V and 7 bases from J, leaving 6 bases between. Germline V CDR1 and CDR2: MDHEN, SYDVKM. The CDR3 loop spans 11 amino acids. This CDR3 is CASSLKNEQFF. The CDR3 DNA follows: TGTGCCAGCAGTCTCAAGAATGAGCAGTTCTTC.

The gene calls are TRBV27 and TRBJ2-7, with a possible D match to TRBD1 (6 bases). Per germline, CDR1 MNHEY and CDR2 SMNVEV (reference sequence). The CDR3 is made up of 14 amino acids. The germline V and J ends were trimmed by 3 bases and 4 bases, with 13 bases remaining between them. DNA for the CDR3: TGTGCCAGCAGTTTTAGAGGACAGTTATACGAGCAGTACTTC. Amino acid sequence: CASSFRGQLYEQYF.

The chain carries TRBV3-1 and TRBJ2-1, with D perhaps TRBD2 (5 bases). This CDR3 spans 18 amino acids. CDR1 is LGHDT and CDR2 is YNNKEL in the germline V gene (reference sequence). V was clipped by 0 bases and J by 0 bases, with 15 bases between them. The CDR3: CASSQDHPITSSYNEQFF. The CDR3 nucleotides read TGTGCCAGCAGCCAAGATCACCCAATCACTAGCTCCTACAATGAGCAGTTCTTC.

This clonotype was recorded at least ten times. The chain carries TRBV7-8 and TRBJ1-5, with no clear D. Germline-derived CDR1 and CDR2 are SGHVS and FQNEAQ. Trimming removed 5 bases from V and 10 bases from J, with 12 bases in between. This CDR3 spans 12 amino acids. The CDR3 spells CASSPAGFPQHF. The DNA for the CDR3 is TGTGCCAGCAGCCCCGCAGGCTTCCCCCAGCATTTT. Looking up the rest from reference TRBV7-8 and TRBJ1-5 gives the full variable domain: GAGVSQSPRYKVAKRGQDVALRCDPISGHVSLFWYQQALGQGPEFLTYFQNEAQLDKSGLPSDRFFAERPEGSVSTLKIQRTQQEDSAVYLCASSPAGFPQHFGDGTRLSIL.

V and J are TRBV28 and TRBJ1-2; no definite D call. The germline CDR1 and CDR2 sequences are MDHEN and SYDVKM. V was shortened by 5 bases and J by 2 bases, with 18 bases between the two germline ends. The CDR3 loop spans 16 amino acids. Here the CDR3 reads CASSPPRGRVNYGYTF. In DNA, the CDR3 is TGTGCCAGCAGTCCCCCCCGAGGGAGGGTGAACTATGGCTACACCTTC.

The chain carries TRBV7-9 and TRBJ2-2; unclear D gene. The CDR3 covers 12 residues. Trimming took off 9 bases at V and 5 bases at J, with 10 bases between the two ends. Looked up from germline, CDR1 is SEHNR and CDR2 is FQNEAQ (reference sequence). The CDR3 DNA follows: TGTGCCAGACGAGAGGAGACCGGGGAGCTGTTTTTT. Translation gives CARREETGELFF.

V gene TRBV15 combines with J gene TRBJ2-1, with 13 positions matching TRBD2. The CDR3 is 20 residues long. With V trimmed by 0 bases and J by 4 bases, 12 bases remained unmatched. Germline V gene sequence: CDR1 LNHNV, CDR2 YYDKDF (reference sequence). The DNA for the CDR3 is TGTGCCACCAGCAGAGATCGGAGGACTAGCGGGAGTGGGGGTTACAATGAGCAGTTCTTC. Translated, it gives CATSRDRRTSGSGGYNEQFF.

This clonotype was picked up a small number of times. This chain connects TRBV2 to TRBJ2-3, with TRBD1 matching 7 bases. In germline, CDR1 is SNHLY, CDR2 FYNNEI. CDR3 length: 14 amino acids. J gave up 6 bases and V 6 bases, and 9 bases lay outside the gene matches. CDR3 in amino acids: CASSWTGSYDTQYF. CDR3 nucleotide sequence: TGTGCCAGCAGCTGGACAGGCTCCTACGATACGCAGTATTTT. The variable domain in full, completed from reference TRBV2 and TRBJ2-3, reads EPEVTQTPSHQVTQMGQEVILRCVPISNHLYFYWYRQILGQKVEFLVSFYNNEISEKSEIFDDQFSVERPDGSNFTLKIRSTKLEDSAMYFCASSWTGSYDTQYFGPGTRLTVL.

This clonotype was picked up many times. The chain has TRBV7-6 and TRBJ2-7, with 10 nucleotides matching TRBD1. Germline assignment: CDR1 SGHVS and CDR2 FNYEAQ. The CDR3 is 16 amino acids. The V segment lost 5 bases and the J segment 1 base; nucleotides outside the gene matches: 8. CDR3 in DNA: TGTGCCAGCAGCCGAGGGACAGGGGAGAAATCCTACGAGCAGTACTTC. The encoded protein is CASSRGTGEKSYEQYF. Full variable domain (missing parts from reference TRBV7-6 and TRBJ2-7): GAGVSQSPRYKVTKRGQDVALRCDPISGHVSLYWYRQALGQGPEFLTYFNYEAQQDKSGLPNDRFSAERPEGSISTLTIQRTEQRDSAMYRCASSRGTGEKSYEQYFGPGTRLTVT.

The chain employs TRBV11-3 and TRBJ2-2, with 14 bases matching TRBD2. The CDR3 has 17 residues. The V gene end was trimmed by 5 bases and the J gene end by 0 bases; junction bases not matched to a gene: 2. Germline values: CDR1 SGHNT, CDR2 YENEEA. CDR3 sequence reads: CASSLTSGRANTGELFF. CDR3 DNA: TGTGCCAGCAGCCTGACTAGCGGGAGGGCGAACACCGGGGAGCTGTTTTTT.

The chain couples TRBV29-1 to TRBJ1-2, with D uncertain. The CDR3 runs to 12 residues. Germline values: CDR1 SQVTM, CDR2 ANQGSEA. V dropped 4 bases and J dropped 4 bases, with 10 bases sitting between them. Here the CDR3 DNA reads TGCAGCGTTGCCGGGGATTCCTATGGCTACACCTTC. This codes for CSVAGDSYGYTF.

This clonotype was observed a handful of times. The rearrangement uses TRBV6-2 or TRBV6-3 and TRBJ1-5, with 7 bases aligning to TRBD1. V lost 4 bases and J lost 4; bases outside the gene matches: 4. Germline lookup yields CDR1 MNHEY and CDR2 SVGEGT. The CDR3 has 14 residues. The CDR3 reads CASSSWDRNQPQHF. The DNA for the CDR3 is TGTGCCAGCAGTTCCTGGGACAGAAATCAGCCCCAGCATTTT.

V is TRBV7-8 and J is TRBJ1-5, with no clear D. Per the germline V gene, CDR1 is SGHVS and CDR2 is FQNEAQ. The CDR3 extends over 18 amino acids. V gave up 1 base and J gave up 4 bases, with 20 bases separating them. CDR3 coding DNA: TGTGCCAGCAGCTTAGACCGCCTGAGAGAGAGTATGAATCAGCCCCAGCATTTT. It yields the protein CASSLDRLRESMNQPQHF.

V gene TRBV7-6 combines with J gene TRBJ2-2, with a possible D match to TRBD2 (6 bases). Germline V gene lookup returns CDR1 SGHVS and CDR2 FNYEAQ. The CDR3 has 14 residues. Deletions cut 8 bases from V and 4 bases from J, with 14 bases between. CDR3 nucleotides: TGTGCCAGCTCTGGAGCGGGCCGCACCGGGGAGCTGTTTTTT. It is translated as CASSGAGRTGELFF.

The chain has TRBV11-2 and TRBJ2-1, with a tentative D call TRBD1 (6 bases). The CDR3 extends over 15 amino acids. Per germline, CDR1 SGHAT and CDR2 FQNNGV. V shed 1 base and J shed 4 bases, with 11 bases lying between them. The CDR3 region is CASSLVRGPYNEQFF. Written as DNA, the CDR3 is TGTGCCAGCAGCTTAGTCAGGGGCCCATACAATGAGCAGTTCTTC.

A few counts support this clonotype. CDR3 nucleotide sequence: TGTGCCAGCAGTCCCTCGACTAGCGGCTACAATGAGCAGTTCTTC. Its translation is CASSPSTSGYNEQFF. The chain combines TRBV12-3 or TRBV12-4 with TRBJ2-1; 9 bases align to TRBD2. The CDR3 totals 15 residues. V lost 5 bases, J lost 3 bases, and 5 bases stayed unmatched.

In its sample, this clonotype was seen a few times. CDR3 protein: CSARVGRNSNQPQHF. DNA for the CDR3: TGCAGTGCTAGAGTCGGGCGAAATAGCAATCAGCCCCAGCATTTT. This rearrangement joins TRBV20-1 to TRBJ1-5; the D is unclear. The CDR3 is made up of 15 amino acids. V lost 1 base, J lost 0 bases, and 10 bases lay in between. Germline CDR1 and CDR2: DFQATT and SNEGSKA (reference sequence).